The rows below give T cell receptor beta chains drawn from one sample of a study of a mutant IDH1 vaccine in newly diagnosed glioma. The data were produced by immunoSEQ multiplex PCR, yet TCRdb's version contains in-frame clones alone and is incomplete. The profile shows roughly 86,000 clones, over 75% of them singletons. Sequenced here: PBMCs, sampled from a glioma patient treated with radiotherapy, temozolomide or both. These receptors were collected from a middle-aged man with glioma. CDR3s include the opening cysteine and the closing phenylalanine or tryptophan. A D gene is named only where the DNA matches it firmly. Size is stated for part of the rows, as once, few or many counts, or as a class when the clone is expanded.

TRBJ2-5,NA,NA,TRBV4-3,CASSQDLGPAVDQETQYF,TGCGCCAGCAGCCAAGATTTAGGCCCGGCGGTAGACCAAGAGACCCAGTACTTC
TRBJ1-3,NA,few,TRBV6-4,CASSDGTSTSGNTIYF,TGTGCCAGCAGTGATGGGACGTCGACCTCTGGAAACACCATATATTTT
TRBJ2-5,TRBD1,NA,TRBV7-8,CASSLVGGSAQETQYF,TGTGCCAGCAGCTTAGTAGGGGGCAGCGCCCAAGAGACCCAGTACTTC
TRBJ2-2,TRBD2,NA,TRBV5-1,CASSGSGRTGTGELFF,TGCGCCAGCAGCGGGAGCGGGAGAACGGGCACCGGGGAGCTGTTTTTT
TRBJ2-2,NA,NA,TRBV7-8,CASMLFSGNTGELFF,TGTGCCAGCATGTTATTTAGCGGGAACACCGGGGAGCTGTTTTTT
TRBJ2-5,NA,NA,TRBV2,CASTRRANLLGETQYF,TGTGCCAGCACCCGAAGGGCGAATCTCTTAGGAGAGACCCAGTACTTC
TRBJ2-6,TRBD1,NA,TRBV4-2,CASSRERQGTGANVLTF,TGTGCCAGCAGCCGGGAAAGACAGGGGACTGGGGCCAACGTCCTGACTTTC
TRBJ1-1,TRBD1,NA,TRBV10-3,CAISSDRGETEAFF,TGTGCCATCAGTTCAGACAGGGGGGAGACTGAAGCTTTCTTT
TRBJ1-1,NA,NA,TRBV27,CASSLGQNTEAFF,TGTGCCAGCAGTTTAGGACAGAACACTGAAGCTTTCTTT
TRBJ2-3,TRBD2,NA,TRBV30,CAWTSRQRGGTDTQYF,TGTGCCTGGACCAGCCGCCAGCGGGGAGGCACAGATACGCAGTATTTT
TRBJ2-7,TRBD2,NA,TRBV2,CASTQRGVDEQYF,TGTGCCAGCACCCAACGGGGGGTCGACGAGCAGTACTTC
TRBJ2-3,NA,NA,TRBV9,CASSVAEDWADTQYF,TGTGCCAGCAGCGTAGCTGAGGATTGGGCAGATACGCAGTATTTT
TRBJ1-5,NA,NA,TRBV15,CATSRDVQSYQPQHF,TGTGCCACCAGCAGAGATGTACAGAGCTATCAGCCCCAGCATTTT
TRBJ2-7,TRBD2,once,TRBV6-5,CASLAGGGYEQYF,TGTGCCAGCTTAGCGGGAGGAGGCTACGAGCAGTACTTC
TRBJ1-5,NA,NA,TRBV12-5,CASGLQERGDQPQHF,TGTGCTAGTGGTTTGCAAGAGAGGGGAGATCAGCCCCAGCATTTT
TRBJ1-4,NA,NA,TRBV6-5,CASSLGGATNEKLFF,TGTGCCAGCAGTTTAGGGGGGGCAACTAATGAAAAACTGTTTTTT
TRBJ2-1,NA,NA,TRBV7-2,CASSLDGAPYNEQFF,TGTGCCAGCAGCTTAGATGGGGCTCCATACAATGAGCAGTTCTTC
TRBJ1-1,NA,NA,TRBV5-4,CASSLEPGPKEAFF,TGTGCCAGCAGCTTGGAACCGGGGCCTAAGGAAGCTTTCTTT
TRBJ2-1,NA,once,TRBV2,CASRGGGSYNEQFF,TGTGCCAGCAGAGGGGGAGGGTCCTACAATGAGCAGTTCTTC
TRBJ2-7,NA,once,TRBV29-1,CSVEAGGDEQYF,TGCAGCGTTGAGGCAGGGGGGGACGAGCAGTACTTC
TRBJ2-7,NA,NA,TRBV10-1,CASAQRGEQYF,TGCGCCAGCGCCCAGAGGGGCGAGCAGTACTTC
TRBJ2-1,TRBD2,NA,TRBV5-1,CASKGLAGRNEQFF,TGCGCCAGCAAGGGTCTAGCGGGAAGGAATGAGCAGTTCTTC
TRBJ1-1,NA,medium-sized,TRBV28,CASSLVQRNTEAFF,TGTGCCAGCAGTTTAGTTCAGCGTAACACTGAAGCTTTCTTT
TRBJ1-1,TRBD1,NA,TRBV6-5,CASRPTGVGTEAFF,TGTGCCAGCAGACCAACAGGGGTTGGCACTGAAGCTTTCTTT
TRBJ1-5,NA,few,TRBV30,CAWSRSNQPQHF,TGTGCCTGGAGTCGGAGCAATCAGCCCCAGCATTTT
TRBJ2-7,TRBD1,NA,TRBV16,CASSLGTGGSEQYF,TGTGCCAGCAGCCTCGGGACAGGGGGCAGCGAGCAGTACTTC
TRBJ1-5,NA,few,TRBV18,CASSAGQLYQPQHF,TGTGCCAGCTCCGCCGGACAGCTATATCAGCCCCAGCATTTT
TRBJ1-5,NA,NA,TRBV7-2,CASSLVAESNQPQHF,TGTGCCAGCAGCTTAGTGGCAGAAAGCAATCAGCCCCAGCATTTT
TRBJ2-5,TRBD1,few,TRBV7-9,CASSWLDRGRGETQYF,TGTGCCAGCAGCTGGTTGGACAGGGGTCGAGGGGAGACCCAGTACTTC
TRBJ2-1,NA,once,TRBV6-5,CAHGRGRYDEQFF,TGTGCCCATGGGCGGGGTAGGTATGATGAGCAGTTCTTC
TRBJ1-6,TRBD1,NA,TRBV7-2,CASSSGGTPKTLHF,TGTGCCAGCAGCTCAGGGGGCACCCCTAAGACCCTCCACTTT
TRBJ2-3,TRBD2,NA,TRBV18,CASSPLGTSVPNTDTQYF,TGTGCCAGCTCACCCCTTGGGACTAGCGTGCCGAACACAGATACGCAGTATTTT
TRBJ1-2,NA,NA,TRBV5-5,CASSLVPGNYGYTF,TGTGCCAGCAGCTTGGTACCGGGCAACTATGGCTACACCTTC
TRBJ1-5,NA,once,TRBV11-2,CASSVFARGQPQHF,TGTGCCAGCAGCGTATTTGCGCGAGGTCAGCCCCAGCATTTT
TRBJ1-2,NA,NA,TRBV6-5,CASSYGNYGYTF,TGTGCCAGCAGTTACGGAAACTATGGCTACACCTTC
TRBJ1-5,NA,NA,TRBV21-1,CASIQNITRAQEPQHF,TGTGCCAGTATACAAAATATAACGAGGGCGCAGGAGCCCCAGCATTTT
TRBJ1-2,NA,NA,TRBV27,CASSSQGLGYTF,TGTGCCAGCAGTTCTCAAGGCCTAGGCTACACCTTC
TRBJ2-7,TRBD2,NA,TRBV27,CASSPRRTSGGRSLAYEQYF,TGTGCCAGCAGTCCACGTAGGACTAGCGGGGGCCGGTCGTTGGCCTACGAGCAGTACTTC
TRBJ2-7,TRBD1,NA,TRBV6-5,CASSYRDRGYEQYF,TGTGCCAGCAGTTACCGGGACAGGGGATACGAGCAGTACTTC
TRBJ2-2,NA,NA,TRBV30,CAWSASGRRGPTGELFF,TGTGCCTGGAGTGCTTCGGGTCGTCGGGGTCCCACCGGGGAGCTGTTTTTT
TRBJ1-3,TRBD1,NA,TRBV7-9,CASSLEAGQGVWGNTIYF,TGTGCCAGCAGCTTAGAGGCTGGACAGGGAGTTTGGGGAAACACCATATATTTT
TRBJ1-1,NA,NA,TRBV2,CASKVTPLNTEAFF,TGTGCCAGCAAGGTCACACCCCTAAACACTGAAGCTTTCTTT
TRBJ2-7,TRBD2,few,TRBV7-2,CASSLALAGGGQQYF,TGTGCCAGCAGCTTAGCGCTAGCGGGAGGAGGTCAGCAGTACTTC
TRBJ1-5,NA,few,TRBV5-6,CASSSGGWSNQPQHF,TGTGCCAGCAGCTCGGGGGGTTGGAGCAATCAGCCCCAGCATTTT
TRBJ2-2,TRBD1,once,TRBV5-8,CASSYYRGTGELFF,TGTGCCAGCAGCTACTACAGGGGCACCGGGGAGCTGTTTTTT
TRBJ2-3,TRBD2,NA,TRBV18,CASSPPSLAGGDTQYF,TGTGCCAGCTCACCACCATCACTAGCGGGGGGAGATACGCAGTATTTT
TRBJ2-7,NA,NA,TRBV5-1,CASSLFSGSYEQYF,TGCGCCAGCAGCTTGTTTAGCGGTTCCTACGAGCAGTACTTC
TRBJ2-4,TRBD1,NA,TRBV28,CASSRLGQGAYIQYF,TGTGCCAGCAGCCGTCTGGGACAGGGGGCCTACATTCAGTACTTC
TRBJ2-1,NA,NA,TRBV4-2,CASSLLHSSSYNEQFF,TGTGCCAGCAGCCTTTTACACTCGAGCTCCTACAATGAGCAGTTCTTC